These 13 T cell receptor beta chains were all obtained from the same sample, sequenced in a study of blood T cell repertoires in COVID-19. Only in-frame clones appear in the TCRdb table, and some are missing; sequencing was by immunoSEQ multiplex PCR. The sample carries roughly 410,000 clones, around 89% recorded once. Material: peripheral blood. The source of these receptors is a woman aged 40 to 50 with COVID-19, enrolled during active disease.

The chain carries TRBV9 and TRBJ1-3; D uncertain. V gave up 0 bases and J gave up 0 bases, with 10 bases separating them. CDR1 and CDR2 (germline): SGDLS, YYNGEE. The CDR3 is made up of 16 amino acids. The CDR3 region is CASSVATGFSGNTIYF. The CDR3 DNA follows: TGTGCCAGCAGCGTAGCTACGGGGTTCTCTGGAAACACCATATATTTT.

The rearrangement links TRBV28 to TRBJ1-6; no reliable D call. This CDR3 spans 13 amino acids. Germline CDR1 is MDHEN and CDR2 is SYDVKM. Trimming stripped 8 bases from V and 7 bases from J, with 12 bases between. CDR3 DNA sequence: TGTGCCAGCGGGAGGGAGAGGAATTCACCCCTCCACTTT. Its protein product is CASGRERNSPLHF.

The DNA of the CDR3 is TGTGCCAGCAGCCCCGGCACTAAGAGGGAGAGCTCCTACGAGCAGTACTTC. Translating it yields CASSPGTKRESSYEQYF. J is TRBJ2-7 and V is TRBV5-4; possible D gene TRBD2, 5 bases. Germline-derived CDR1 and CDR2 are SGHNT and YYREEE (reference sequence). Trimming removed 4 bases from V and 0 bases from J, with 20 bases in between. The CDR3 has 17 amino acids.

The rearrangement links TRBV7-2 to TRBJ1-1; D is possibly TRBD1 (5 bases). This CDR3 comprises 15 residues. The germline V gene encodes CDR1 SGHTA and CDR2 FQGNSA. V was shortened by 3 bases and J by 4 bases, with 15 bases between the two germline ends. CDR3: CASSFSGGTATEAFF. The CDR3 DNA is TGTGCCAGCAGCTTCTCCGGGGGTACGGCCACTGAAGCTTTCTTT.

This clone showed up just once. This chain joins TRBV6-5 and TRBJ1-5; possible D gene TRBD1, 6 bases. Germline values: CDR1 MNHEY, CDR2 SVGAGI. Deletions cut 5 bases from V and 3 bases from J, with 14 bases between. CDR3 size: 15 residues. CDR3 nucleotides: TGTGCCAGCAGTAAACAGGGTTTAGACAATCAGCCCCAGCATTTT. Amino acid sequence: CASSKQGLDNQPQHF.

This clone was counted only a few times. The CDR3 is CASSLWANNSPLHF. DNA of the CDR3: TGTGCCAGCAGTTTATGGGCCAATAATTCACCCCTCCACTTT. The chain links TRBV27 to TRBJ1-6; D is unclear. The V end was cut by 1 base, the J end by 5 bases, with 6 bases between. The CDR3 covers 14 residues. Germline lookup yields CDR1 MNHEY and CDR2 SMNVEV (reference sequence).

V is TRBV3-1 (or the pseudogene TRBV3-2) and J is TRBJ1-6; 7 positions match TRBD1. Per germline, CDR1 LGHDT and CDR2 YNNKEL (reference sequence). J lost 10 bases, V lost 4 bases, and 7 bases had no gene match. The CDR3 loop spans 14 amino acids. For the CDR3, the DNA is TGTGCCAGCAGCCCTCGACAGGGACAGTCACCCCTCCACTTT. Its translation is CASSPRQGQSPLHF.

The chain carries TRBV28 and TRBJ1-1; TRBD1 is a possible D gene (6 bases). This CDR3 spans 15 amino acids. Trimming pared 7 bases from V and 3 bases from J, leaving 18 bases between. The germline CDR1 and CDR2 sequences are MDHEN and SYDVKM. CDR3 amino acids: CASMPQGLGHTEAFF. The CDR3 coding sequence is TGTGCCAGCATGCCACAGGGATTAGGGCACACTGAAGCTTTCTTT.

This chain links TRBV9 with TRBJ1-6; D may be TRBD1 (5 bases). Trimming removed 2 bases at V and 8 bases at J, with 11 bases between. CDR1 is SGDLS and CDR2 is YYNGEE in the germline V gene. The CDR3 runs to 14 residues. CDR3 DNA sequence: TGTGCCAGCAGCGTGGGGGGGATCGATTCACCCCTCCACTTT. This codes for CASSVGGIDSPLHF.

Turning to this clone: Other DNA sequences in the sample encode the same CDR3. V usage is TRBV28 and J usage is TRBJ1-2, with D uncertain. The ends were cut back, 3 bases at V and 7 bases at J, with 9 bases in the middle. CDR1 is MDHEN, CDR2 SYDVKM, per germline. The CDR3 is 12 amino acids. CDR3 nucleotides: TGTGCCAGCAGTTTCTCTGCCGGTGGCTACACCTTC. Its translation: CASSFSAGGYTF.

The J gene is TRBJ1-5, the V gene TRBV6-2 or TRBV6-3, with TRBD1 as a possible D gene (6 bases). The CDR3 length is 17 residues. V dropped 5 bases and J dropped 9 bases, with 26 bases sitting between them. The V gene's germline CDR1 is MNHEY and CDR2 SVGEGT. The CDR3 DNA reads TGTGCCAGCAGTGTCCTTTGGACAGATATTCTTAAAAGGCCCCAGCATTTT. Translated: CASSVLWTDILKRPQHF.

Regarding this clone: Other DNA sequences within the sample encode an identical CDR3. The rearrangement uses TRBV7-2 and TRBJ1-5, with TRBD1 matching over 9 bases. Germline V lookup: CDR1 SGHTA, CDR2 FQGNSA. This CDR3 contains 15 residues. J gave up 2 bases and V 4 bases, and 3 bases lay outside the gene matches. This CDR3 reads CASSSTGGGNQPQHF. CDR3 nucleotide sequence: TGTGCCAGCAGCTCGACAGGGGGGGGCAATCAGCCCCAGCATTTT.

This clone was seen more than once but under ten times. V is TRBV3-1 (or the pseudogene TRBV3-2) and J is TRBJ1-2, with 8 bases that match TRBD1. The CDR3 has 17 amino acids. Germline CDR1 LGHDT, CDR2 YNNKEL (reference sequence). With 6 bases clipped from V and 2 bases from J, the junction kept 14 bases outside the gene matches. CDR3 nucleotides: TGTGCCAGCAGTCATCCCGGGACAGGTTCGGAAAACTATGGCTACACCTTC. The encoded protein is CASSHPGTGSENYGYTF.